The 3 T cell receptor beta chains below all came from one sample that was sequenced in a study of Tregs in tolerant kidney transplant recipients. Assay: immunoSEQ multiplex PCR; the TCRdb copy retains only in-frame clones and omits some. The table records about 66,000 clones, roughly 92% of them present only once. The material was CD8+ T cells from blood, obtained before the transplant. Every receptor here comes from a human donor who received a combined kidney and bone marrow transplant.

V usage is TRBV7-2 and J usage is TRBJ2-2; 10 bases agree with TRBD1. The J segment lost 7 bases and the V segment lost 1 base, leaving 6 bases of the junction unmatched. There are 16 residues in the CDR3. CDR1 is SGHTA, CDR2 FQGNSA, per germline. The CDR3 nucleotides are TGTGCCAGCAGCTTAGATGACAGGGGGCTGAACGGGGAGCTGTTTTTT. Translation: CASSLDDRGLNGELFF. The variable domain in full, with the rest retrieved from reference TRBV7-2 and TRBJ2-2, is GAGVSQSPSNKVTEKGKDVELRCDPISGHTALYWYRQSLGQGLEFLIYFQGNSAPDKSGLPSDRFSAERTGGSVSTLTIQRTQQEDSAVYLCASSLDDRGLNGELFFGEGSRLTVL.

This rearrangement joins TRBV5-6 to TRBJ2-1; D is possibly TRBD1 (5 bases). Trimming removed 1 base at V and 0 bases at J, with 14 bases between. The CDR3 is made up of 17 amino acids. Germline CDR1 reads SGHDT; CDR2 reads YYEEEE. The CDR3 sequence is CASSLPLTGHSYNEQFF. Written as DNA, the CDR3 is TGTGCCAGCAGCTTGCCCCTCACAGGTCACTCCTACAATGAGCAGTTCTTC.

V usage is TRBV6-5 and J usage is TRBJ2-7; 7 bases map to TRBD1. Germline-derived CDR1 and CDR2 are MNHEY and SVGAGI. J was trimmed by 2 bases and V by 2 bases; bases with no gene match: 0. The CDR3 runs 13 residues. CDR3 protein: CASSYTGAYEQYF. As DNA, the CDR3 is TGTGCCAGCAGTTACACAGGGGCCTACGAGCAGTACTTC.